The clone carrying this T cell receptor (beta chain) was seen only a few times. The data were taken from a study of cytomegalovirus exposure and HLA in healthy donors. Researchers ran the PCR with 60 Vbeta and 13 Jbeta primers. Here immunoSEQ multiplex PCR was the method, and the copy in TCRdb shows in-frame clones only, minus some. The sample has around 220,000 clones; around 79% are singletons. V shed 5 bases, J shed 10 bases, and the junction held 10 bases outside the gene matches. Germline values: CDR1 MNHEY, CDR2 SMNVEV (reference sequence). This CDR3 region has 15 residues. V usage is TRBV27 and J usage is TRBJ2-1; 11 nucleotides match TRBD1. The receptor was isolated from a man aged 18 to 29 in good health and CMV-seronegative. The sequenced material came from PBMCs. CDR3 sequence (DNA): TGTGCCAGCAGTACTCCTTGGACAGGGGGCGGGGAGCAGTTCTTC. Translated, it gives CASSTPWTGGGEQFF.